These T cell receptor beta chains were read from a single sample in a study of OX40 agonist ivuxolimab in advanced cancers. TCRdb keeps only in-frame clones here, not all; method: immunoSEQ multiplex PCR. The repertoire holds tens of thousands of clones, around 84% seen once, with roughly 6% in the top ten. Sequencing was performed on CD4+ or CD8+ T cells sorted from blood, taken in a trial of the OX40 agonist ivuxolimab. Source of these receptors: an adult with an advanced solid tumor such as melanoma, head and neck, liver or kidney cancer. Each CDR3 is given without its conserved first and last residue.

TRBV2	TRBJ1-6	ASRWTDNSPLH
TRBV6-1	TRBJ1-5	ASSELSSNQPQH
TRBV18	TRBJ2-5	ASSPQNEEETQY
TRBV5-6	TRBJ2-5	ASSLRGRGQGGETQY
TRBV18	TRBJ1-5	ASSDLQGPQH
TRBV19	TRBJ2-5	ASSMTSGSPETQY
TRBV29-1	TRBJ2-5	SVQQETQY
TRBV7-8	TRBJ1-2	ASSSTGRYGYT
TRBV6-1	TRBJ2-2	ASKGVGTGELF
TRBV27	TRBJ1-1	ASSFNGNTEAF
TRBV5-1	TRBJ1-5	ASSPGTGMGNQPQH
TRBV19	TRBJ2-6	ASSPQSSGANVLT
TRBV7-2	TRBJ2-3	ASSPTPGTSGRSTDTQY
TRBV2	TRBJ1-2	ASSEWTGRNYGYT
TRBV19	TRBJ2-1	ASTLGTSGWNEQF
TRBV30	TRBJ2-7	AWNRVLGYEQY
TRBV6-5	TRBJ1-5	ASSTGQGFRQPQH
TRBV7-9	TRBJ2-2	ATPVANTGELF
TRBV7-2	TRBJ2-7	ASSLGSDRPTQY
TRBV7-2	TRBJ1-1	ASSLDRAAEAF
TRBV6-5	TRBJ2-3	ASSWGRGADTQY
TRBV7-9	TRBJ1-2	ASSVPTGRVHT
TRBV7-3	TRBJ2-1	ASSRTSGNEQF
TRBV5-6	TRBJ2-1	ASSLERDDEQF
TRBV12-1	TRBJ2-1	ASSLPVETYNEQF
TRBV4-2	TRBJ1-2	ASSQEQGAYGYT
TRBV11-2	TRBJ1-1	ASSPNRTPEAF
TRBV19	TRBJ1-5	ASTFSPSWDRAKQPQH
TRBV30	TRBJ2-5	AWSRDGGGTQY
TRBV5-1	TRBJ2-6	ASSTSGETNVLT
TRBV5-4	TRBJ2-1	ASSLGRGGNEQF
TRBV7-2	TRBJ2-7	ASSFSASSHEQY
TRBV6-1	TRBJ2-7	ASRAMVGEGEQY
TRBV30	TRBJ1-2	AWSVGRNYGYT
TRBV5-1	TRBJ1-2	ASSLNSPRQGEGYT
TRBV19	TRBJ1-1	ASKPSVGRDTEAF
TRBV7-6	TRBJ1-4	ASSLKHLSLRSLDPVKLF
TRBV4-1	TRBJ2-7	ASSQERGIVYEQY
TRBV2	TRBJ2-5	AGVRDERETQY
TRBV11-1	TRBJ2-3	ASSLTIQGTDTQY
TRBV9	TRBJ1-2	ASSPLGQVGGYT
TRBV6-1	TRBJ1-2	ASSEKGTTKGT
TRBV18	TRBJ2-5	ASSPRQGELAQY
TRBV10-2	TRBJ1-5	ASSPGWGQPQH
TRBV7-3	TRBJ1-6	ASSLMATQGVRTPLH
TRBV12-2	TRBJ1-4	ASRSGDRGTATNEKLF